The 8 T cell receptor beta chains listed next were all sequenced from one sample in a study of blood T cell repertoires in COVID-19. Clones were read by immunoSEQ multiplex PCR, and TCRdb kept only the in-frame ones, dropping some. The sample holds roughly 52,000 clones, 82% seen once. The sample was peripheral blood. Receptors were obtained from a man at least 80 years old with COVID-19, enrolled during active disease.

V gene TRBV9 combines with J gene TRBJ2-3; tentative D call: TRBD1 (5 bases). Trimming stripped 4 bases from V and 0 bases from J, with 12 bases between. CDR1 is SGDLS and CDR2 is YYNGEE in the germline V gene. This CDR3 is built from 15 residues. CDR3 region: CASSLTGFSTDTQYF. In DNA, the CDR3 is TGTGCCAGCAGCTTAACAGGTTTTAGCACAGATACGCAGTATTTT.

The chain joins TRBV19 to TRBJ1-1; no clear D gene. The germline V and J ends were trimmed by 2 bases and 3 bases, with 7 bases remaining between them. Looked up from germline, CDR1 is LNHDA and CDR2 is SQIVND (reference sequence). CDR3 size: 13 residues. CDR3 sequence (DNA): TGTGCCAGTAGTATAAACAGCTACACTGAAGCTTTCTTT. Its translation: CASSINSYTEAFF.

The V gene is TRBV18, the J gene TRBJ1-1; D gene uncertain. V was pared by 3 bases and J by 1 base, with 15 bases between. This CDR3 region has 16 residues. Germline V gives CDR1 KGHSH, CDR2 LQKENI. For the CDR3, the DNA is TGTGCCAGCTCACCGGGAGAGGTATCGTGGAACACTGAAGCTTTCTTT. Its translation is CASSPGEVSWNTEAFF.

The chain has TRBV7-6 and TRBJ1-1, with unresolved D. The germline V and J ends were trimmed by 5 bases and 0 bases, with 10 bases remaining between them. From germline, CDR1 is SGHVS and CDR2 FNYEAQ. There are 14 residues in the CDR3. This CDR3 is CASSLAELNTEAFF. DNA of the CDR3: TGTGCCAGCAGCCTCGCCGAGTTGAACACTGAAGCTTTCTTT.

This chain links TRBV29-1 with TRBJ2-5; 8 bases match TRBD2. Trimming took 7 bases from V and 1 from J; bases not matched to a gene: 5. Germline V CDR1 and CDR2: SQVTM, ANQGSEA. The CDR3 spans 13 residues. CDR3 DNA: TGCAGCGCTCGGGGGGGTACCCAAGAGACCCAGTACTTC. As protein: CSARGGTQETQYF.

The V and J genes are TRBV6-5 and TRBJ1-2, with TRBD1 matching 10 bases. CDR1 MNHEY and CDR2 SVGAGI come from the germline V gene. V gave up 2 bases and J gave up 7 bases; unmatched junction bases: 7. The CDR3 is made up of 15 amino acids. CDR3 amino acids: CASSYGRQGARGYTF. The CDR3 coding sequence is TGTGCCAGCAGTTACGGGAGACAGGGGGCACGTGGCTACACCTTC.

The chain recombines TRBV28 with TRBJ1-2; possibly TRBD1 for D (5 bases). CDR1 and CDR2 from the germline V gene are MDHEN and SYDVKM. Trimming removed 8 bases at V and 8 bases at J, with 12 bases between. This CDR3 is 11 amino acids long. This CDR3 reads CASYQGLGYTF. In DNA, the CDR3 is TGTGCCAGCTACCAGGGACTCGGCTACACCTTC.

V gene TRBV5-8 combines with J gene TRBJ1-2; no definite D call. Per germline, CDR1 SGHTS and CDR2 YDEGEE. The CDR3 loop spans 16 amino acids. V gave up 0 bases and J gave up 4 bases, with 16 bases separating them. The CDR3 DNA sequence: TGTGCCAGCAGCTTGGGGTTAACAGCCCGAAGCTATGGCTACACCTTC. This encodes CASSLGLTARSYGYTF.